This entry lists 27 T cell receptor beta chains sequenced from one sample in a study of OX40 agonist ivuxolimab in advanced cancers. Profiled with immunoSEQ multiplex PCR; TCRdb holds only in-frame clones, not every one. Of roughly 53,000 clones detected, less than 85% appear once; the ten largest clones hold about 13%. Sequences were derived from CD4+ or CD8+ T cells sorted from blood, sampled in a trial of the OX40 agonist ivuxolimab. These receptors originate from an adult with an advanced solid tumor such as melanoma, head and neck, liver or kidney cancer.

The chain links TRBV29-1 to TRBJ2-5, with D possibly being TRBD1 (7 bases). Per the germline V gene, CDR1 is SQVTM and CDR2 is ANQGSEA. V was trimmed by 7 bases and J by 5 bases, leaving 14 bases between them. This CDR3 has 12 amino acids. CDR3 in amino acids: CSGRDSKETQYF. The CDR3 DNA sequence: TGCAGCGGGCGGGACAGCAAGGAGACCCAGTACTTC.

The chain couples TRBV11-3 to TRBJ1-1; tentative D call: TRBD1 (6 bases). Trimming removed 3 bases from V and 5 bases from J, with 13 bases in between. Germline-derived CDR1 and CDR2 are SGHNT and YENEEA. The CDR3 spans 14 residues. The CDR3 loop reads CASSFRGAGTEAFF. The CDR3 DNA follows: TGTGCCAGCAGCTTTCGGGGGGCGGGGACTGAAGCTTTCTTT.

This CDR3 is CASSPPPGQANQPQHF. CDR3 nucleotide sequence: TGTGCCAGCAGTCCCCCTCCGGGACAGGCCAATCAGCCCCAGCATTTT. V is TRBV28 and J is TRBJ1-5; 8 bases are a match to TRBD1. Per the germline V gene, CDR1 is MDHEN and CDR2 is SYDVKM. J gave up 3 bases and V 5 bases, and 9 bases lay outside the gene matches. The CDR3 length is 16 residues.

The J gene is TRBJ1-2, the V gene TRBV5-5; D not resolved. V was shortened by 4 bases and J by 2 bases, with 9 bases between the two germline ends. This CDR3 is 13 amino acids long. Germline V gene lookup returns CDR1 SGHKS and CDR2 YYEKEE (reference sequence). The CDR3 nucleotides are TGTGCCAGCAGCCTGTGGACCAACTATGGCTACACCTTC. Its protein is CASSLWTNYGYTF. The full variable domain, rest sourced from reference TRBV5-5 and TRBJ1-2, is DAGVTQSPTHLIKTRGQQVTLRCSPISGHKSVSWYQQVLGQGPQFIFQYYEKEERGRGNFPDRFSARQFPNYSSELNVNALLLGDSALYLCASSLWTNYGYTFGSGTRLTVV.

This chain uses TRBV14 with TRBJ2-7; D is possibly TRBD1 (6 bases). The CDR3 extends over 16 amino acids. Trimming cost V 0 bases and J 3 bases, with 15 bases left between them. Germline loops: CDR1 SGHDN, CDR2 FVKESK. The CDR3 here is CASSQDRTALYYEQYF. The CDR3 DNA follows: TGTGCCAGCAGCCAAGACCGGACAGCCCTGTACTACGAGCAGTACTTC.

The table lists this clone with a few counts. The chain recombines TRBV6-5 with TRBJ2-2; D unresolved. V dropped 4 bases and J dropped 4 bases, with 4 bases sitting between them. Germline CDR1 is MNHEY and CDR2 is SVGAGI. The CDR3 has 12 amino acids. This chain's CDR3 is CASSLSTGELFF. CDR3 bases: TGTGCCAGCAGTTTATCCACCGGGGAGCTGTTTTTT.

The chain couples TRBV7-6 to TRBJ2-2; a weak D match, TRBD1 (6 bases). The CDR3 consists of 16 residues. Germline CDR1 and CDR2: SGHVS and FNYEAQ. The V gene lost 0 bases and the J gene lost 1 base, with 9 bases spanning the gap. The CDR3: CASSLAPGQNTGELFF. CDR3 DNA sequence: TGTGCCAGCAGCTTAGCGCCGGGACAGAACACCGGGGAGCTGTTTTTT.

J is TRBJ2-7 and V is TRBV9; D possibly corresponds to TRBD1 (6 bases). Deletions cut 4 bases from V and 4 bases from J, with 12 bases between. The CDR3 is 13 residues long. Germline values: CDR1 SGDLS, CDR2 YYNGEE. The CDR3: CASSQRGSYEQYF. As DNA, the CDR3 is TGTGCCAGCAGCCAGAGGGGGAGTTACGAGCAGTACTTC.

The CDR3 nucleotides are TGTGCCATCAGTGAGGGGGGGAACACAGATACGCAGTATTTT. Translation gives CAISEGGNTDTQYF. V gene TRBV10-3 combines with J gene TRBJ2-3; D might be TRBD2 (6 bases). V was cut by 2 bases and J by 2 bases, with 8 bases left in between. The CDR3 totals 14 residues. CDR1 and CDR2 from the germline V gene are ENHRY and SYGVKD.

The V gene is TRBV7-2, the J gene TRBJ2-2; D not certain. V dropped 5 bases and J dropped 8 bases, with 9 bases sitting between them. The CDR3 is made up of 12 amino acids. The germline gives CDR1 SGHTA, CDR2 FQGNSA. The CDR3 DNA sequence: TGTGCCAGCAGCCCCACAGCGGGGGAGCTGTTTTTT. Translated: CASSPTAGELFF.

This clone was recorded at least ten times. The V and J genes are TRBV5-4 and TRBJ2-3; 11 bases are shared with TRBD2. The germline V gene encodes CDR1 SGHNT and CDR2 YYREEE (reference sequence). The CDR3 spans 13 residues. After removal of 4 bases from V and 5 bases from J, the junction contained 0 bases not matched to a gene. CDR3 bases: TGTGCCAGCAGCGGACTAGCGGGAGATACGCAGTATTTT. This translates into CASSGLAGDTQYF.

V and J are TRBV19 and TRBJ2-7; D possibly corresponds to TRBD2 (6 bases). Between the trimmed V and J ends, which lost 3 bases and 2 bases, there was a span of 11 bases. CDR1 and CDR2 from the germline V gene are LNHDA and SQIVND (reference sequence). The CDR3 is 14 amino acids. CDR3 sequence reads: CASSIRRGPYEQYF. As DNA, the CDR3 is TGTGCCAGTAGTATTCGGCGGGGACCCTACGAGCAGTACTTC.

Note on this clone: An end of the junction does not agree with germline; a read error may underlie this. This rearrangement joins TRBV11-3 to TRBJ1-1, with a tentative D call TRBD1 (5 bases). CDR1 is SGHNT, CDR2 YENEEA, per germline. This CDR3 has 13 amino acids. CDR3 DNA: TGTGCCAGCAGCCTAGGGGCAGCAACTGTAGCTTTCTTT. This translates into CASSLGAATVAFF.

This clone was found many times. The chain combines TRBV7-2 with TRBJ2-3, with D possibly being TRBD2 (6 bases). Germline loops: CDR1 SGHTA, CDR2 FQGNSA. Trimming cost V 5 bases and J 4 bases, with 19 bases left between them. The CDR3 totals 16 residues. CDR3 DNA sequence: TGTGCCAGCAGCCCGGTGGATAGCGGACGTCCAGATACGCAGTATTTT. It specifies CASSPVDSGRPDTQYF.

This clone was seen once. V usage is TRBV28 and J usage is TRBJ1-2; D is ambiguous. Germline-derived CDR1 and CDR2 are MDHEN and SYDVKM. The CDR3 is 14 amino acids. V was trimmed by 5 bases and J by 4 bases, leaving 14 bases between them. The CDR3: CASSAGSTLYGYTF. The CDR3 DNA reads TGTGCCAGCAGTGCCGGGTCGACACTCTATGGCTACACCTTC.

A note on this clone: The sample has other DNA sequences that encode this CDR3 too. The rearrangement links TRBV7-2 to TRBJ1-5, with a possible D match to TRBD1 (6 bases). The CDR3 is made up of 14 amino acids. Germline V lookup: CDR1 SGHTA, CDR2 FQGNSA. The germline V and J ends were trimmed by 5 bases and 1 base, with 9 bases remaining between them. As DNA, the CDR3 is TGTGCCAGCAGCCCCCAGGGGAGCAATCAGCCCCAGCATTTT. Translated: CASSPQGSNQPQHF. The entire variable domain, with the rest obtained from reference TRBV7-2 and TRBJ1-5, is as follows: GAGVSQSPSNKVTEKGKDVELRCDPISGHTALYWYRQSLGQGLEFLIYFQGNSAPDKSGLPSDRFSAERTGGSVSTLTIQRTQQEDSAVYLCASSPQGSNQPQHFGDGTRLSIL.

V usage is TRBV7-2 and J usage is TRBJ2-1; the D gene is possibly TRBD2 (5 bases). Looked up from germline, CDR1 is SGHTA and CDR2 is FQGNSA. The CDR3 contains 13 residues. The germline V and J ends were trimmed by 5 bases and 8 bases, with 13 bases remaining between them. This chain's CDR3 is CASSRTRSDEQFF. As DNA, the CDR3 is TGTGCCAGCAGCCGAACTAGGTCCGATGAGCAGTTCTTC. The full variable domain, in which reference TRBV7-2 and TRBJ2-1 provide the parts outside the CDR3, is GAGVSQSPSNKVTEKGKDVELRCDPISGHTALYWYRQSLGQGLEFLIYFQGNSAPDKSGLPSDRFSAERTGGSVSTLTIQRTQQEDSAVYLCASSRTRSDEQFFGPGTRLTVL.

The CDR3 nucleotides are TGTGCCAGCAGCTTAGCCAAAGGCGGGGGGGTCGGGTACAATGAGCAGTTCTTC. Encoded protein: CASSLAKGGGVGYNEQFF. The chain recombines TRBV7-9 with TRBJ2-1; 9 nucleotides line up with TRBD2. The CDR3 is 18 residues long. The germline gives CDR1 SEHNR, CDR2 FQNEAQ (reference sequence). With 0 bases clipped from V and 4 bases from J, the junction kept 10 bases outside the gene matches.

The chain carries TRBV5-4 and TRBJ2-3; TRBD2 matches 9 bases. This CDR3 region has 14 residues. The germline gives CDR1 SGHNT, CDR2 YYREEE (reference sequence). The V gene end was trimmed by 4 bases and the J gene end by 4 bases; junction bases not matched to a gene: 4. CDR3 protein: CASSRGLAPDTQYF. CDR3 in DNA: TGTGCCAGCAGCCGCGGACTAGCGCCAGATACGCAGTATTTT. Drawing the rest from reference TRBV5-4 and TRBJ2-3, the complete variable domain is ETGVTQSPTHLIKTRGQQVTLRCSSQSGHNTVSWYQQALGQGPQFIFQYYREEENGRGNFPPRFSGLQFPNYSSELNVNALELDDSALYLCASSRGLAPDTQYFGPGTRLTVL.

This rearrangement joins TRBV7-2 to TRBJ1-3; no firm D call. The CDR3 consists of 16 residues. V lost 5 bases to trimming and J lost 7 bases, with 21 bases between them. Germline V gene sequence: CDR1 SGHTA, CDR2 FQGNSA. The CDR3: CASSPDVGLGRNTIYF. The CDR3, as DNA: TGTGCCAGCAGCCCCGACGTCGGCCTCGGGCGGAACACCATATATTTT.

Relative to its sample, this clone is medium-sized (0.01 to 0.1%). The CDR3 DNA reads TGCGCCAACGCCCGGGACAGGGGGCGCAAGGACTATGGCTACACCTTC. This gives the protein CANARDRGRKDYGYTF. This chain connects TRBV10-1 to TRBJ1-2, with 12 bases fitting TRBD1. The V and J ends lost 10 bases and 3 bases, in that order; junction bases with no gene match: 12. The germline CDR1 and CDR2 sequences are WNHNN and SYGVQD (reference sequence). The CDR3 length is 16 residues.

The V and J genes are TRBV5-5 and TRBJ2-6; no clear D. This CDR3 contains 17 residues. Germline CDR1 is SGHKS and CDR2 is YYEKEE (reference sequence). V was cut by 2 bases and J by 0 bases, with 12 bases left in between. Here the CDR3 reads CASSFSSSLSGANVLTF. The CDR3 coding sequence is TGTGCCAGCAGCTTTTCAAGCAGCCTCTCTGGGGCCAACGTCCTGACTTTC.

The rearrangement joins TRBV9 to TRBJ1-2; D perhaps matches TRBD1 (6 bases). V dropped 4 bases and J dropped 4 bases, with 17 bases sitting between them. The germline gives CDR1 SGDLS, CDR2 YYNGEE. The CDR3 loop spans 15 amino acids. CDR3 protein: CASSTTQGRGYGYTF. The CDR3 nucleotides are TGTGCCAGCAGCACGACACAGGGTCGGGGCTATGGCTACACCTTC.

The chain employs TRBV18 and TRBJ2-4; 7 nucleotides match TRBD2. CDR3 length equals 17 residues. Per the germline V gene, CDR1 is KGHSH and CDR2 is LQKENI. V gave up 3 bases and J gave up 0 bases; unmatched junction bases: 8. CDR3 sequence: CASSPLGGDVAKNIQYF. The CDR3 DNA reads as TGTGCCAGCTCACCCCTTGGGGGGGACGTAGCCAAAAACATTCAGTACTTC.

This clone was recorded once. This rearrangement joins TRBV11-3 to TRBJ2-7; a weak D match, TRBD2 (5 bases). V was shortened by 5 bases and J by 6 bases, with 11 bases between the two germline ends. Germline lookup yields CDR1 SGHNT and CDR2 YENEEA. This CDR3 is 12 amino acids long. CDR3 region: CASSGEGREQYF. CDR3 in DNA: TGTGCCAGCAGCGGAGAGGGTCGCGAGCAGTACTTC. Based on the CDR3 plus reference TRBV11-3 and TRBJ2-7, the full variable domain is EAGVVQSPRYKIIEKKQPVAFWCNPISGHNTLYWYLQNLGQGPELLIRYENEEAVDDSQLPKDRFSAERLKGVDSTLKIQPAELGDSAVYLCASSGEGREQYFGPGTRLTVT.

The gene calls are TRBV7-9 and TRBJ2-7; TRBD1 or TRBD2 may be the D gene (5 bases each). The germline V gene has CDR1 SEHNR and CDR2 FQNEAQ (reference sequence). The CDR3 spans 13 residues. Trimming took 6 bases from V and 11 from J, leaving 20 bases between them. The CDR3 nucleotides read TGTGCCAGCAGTTCCCCCCCGAGGGGCGCGGAGTACTTC. Translated: CASSSPPRGAEYF.

This clone showed up just once. The gene calls are TRBV10-3 and TRBJ2-1; 13 positions agree with TRBD2. The V gene end was trimmed by 4 bases and the J gene end by 5 bases; junction bases not matched to a gene: 2. The CDR3 extends over 15 amino acids. CDR1 and CDR2 (germline): ENHRY, SYGVKD. CDR3 DNA: TGTGCCATCAGTGCCGGGACTAGCGGGAACAATGAGCAGTTCTTC. It translates to CAISAGTSGNNEQFF.